Presented here are 20 T cell receptor beta chains from one specimen sequenced in a study of identical twins (dated by TCRdb to 2016 to 2017). The method behind the library was 5' RACE. Sequenced using an Illumina HiSeq 2000. In-frame beta chains were kept once TCRdb had trimmed the public reads at Q25 with fastp and called clones with MiXCR. Each CDR3 protein appears once, grouped with its most common genes and DNA. The sample includes over 550,000 distinct CDR3 sequences, with about 7.1% observed a single time. In total, the top ten clones hold less than 2% of the sample. These same data were also listed under a study on yellow fever vaccine responses in identical twins.

Sequenced sample: PBMCs. Every receptor here comes from a woman aged 18-35 years in good health.

Here the CDR3 reads CSARPRGEANYGYTF. In nucleotides, the CDR3 is TGCAGTGCTAGACCTCGGGGGGAGGCTAACTATGGCTACACCTTC. The V and J genes are TRBV20-1 and TRBJ1-2, with a tentative D call TRBD1 (5 bases). The V end lost 2 bases, the J end lost 0 bases, and 13 bases lay between the germline ends. Germline V gives CDR1 DFQATT, CDR2 SNEGSKA (reference sequence). This CDR3 contains 15 residues.

This chain links TRBV7-2 with TRBJ2-3; 9 bases are shared with TRBD1. This CDR3 is built from 16 residues. Germline V CDR1 and CDR2: SGHTA, FQGNSA. After removal of 7 bases from V and 4 bases from J, the junction contained 12 bases not matched to a gene. The CDR3 region has the DNA TGTGCCAGCACCCTTACCGGGACAGGGAGGGCAGATACGCAGTATTTT. This translates into CASTLTGTGRADTQYF.

This clonotype was seen ten or more times. This rearrangement joins TRBV6-5 to TRBJ1-4; D gene ambiguous. With 2 bases removed from V and 0 bases from J, the gap between germline ends came to 4 bases. The CDR3 sequence is 14 residues long. Germline CDR1 and CDR2: MNHEY and SVGAGI. As DNA, the CDR3 is TGTGCCAGCAGTTACAGTACAACTAATGAAAAACTGTTTTTT. It specifies CASSYSTTNEKLFF.

The rearrangement joins TRBV28 to TRBJ2-1; D remains unclear. The germline CDR1 and CDR2 sequences are MDHEN and SYDVKM. This CDR3 contains 15 residues. V dropped 6 bases and J dropped 1 base, with 13 bases sitting between them. In DNA, the CDR3 is TGTGCCAGCAGCACATACCAGCCGTCCTACAATGAGCAGTTCTTC. Protein sequence: CASSTYQPSYNEQFF.

This chain connects TRBV4-1 to TRBJ1-6; 7 bases map to TRBD1. The CDR3 has 16 residues. The V segment lost 0 bases and the J segment 9 bases; nucleotides outside the gene matches: 8. Germline CDR1 reads MGHRA; CDR2 reads YSYEKL. CDR3 in DNA: TGCGCCAGCAGCCAAGAGGAGGGGGCTTTTAGTTCACCCCTCCACTTT. It specifies CASSQEEGAFSSPLHF.

The chain employs TRBV27 and TRBJ2-6, with D unresolved. Trimming removed 7 bases at V and 2 bases at J, with 9 bases between. The CDR3 consists of 14 residues. Germline CDR1 is MNHEY and CDR2 is SMNVEV (reference sequence). The CDR3 sequence: CASKPPTGANVLTF. CDR3 DNA: TGTGCCAGCAAGCCCCCGACTGGGGCCAACGTCCTGACTTTC.

This clonotype appeared a few times. V and J are TRBV28 and TRBJ2-1, with 10 bases aligning to TRBD2. The CDR3 is 16 amino acids. Germline lookup yields CDR1 MDHEN and CDR2 SYDVKM. J lost 9 bases, V lost 5 bases, and 13 bases had no gene match. In DNA, the CDR3 is TGTGCCAGCAGTCAGACATCTACTAGCGGGACCATTGAGCAGTTCTTC. As protein: CASSQTSTSGTIEQFF.

In its sample, this clonotype was seen many times. The chain recombines TRBV5-1 with TRBJ2-2, with no clear D. Trimming took off 7 bases at V and 2 bases at J, with 15 bases between the two ends. The CDR3 is 15 residues long. Germline CDR1 reads SGHRS; CDR2 reads YFSETQ. The chain's CDR3 is CASSIGMINTGELFF. The CDR3 coding sequence is TGCGCCAGCTCGATAGGAATGATCAACACCGGGGAGCTGTTTTTT.

The chain employs TRBV20-1 and TRBJ1-3; D is perhaps TRBD1 (5 bases). Looked up from germline, CDR1 is DFQATT and CDR2 is SNEGSKA (reference sequence). Deletions cut 0 bases from V and 4 bases from J, with 10 bases between. This CDR3 is 14 amino acids long. The CDR3 sequence: CSARDRAGGNTIYF. The CDR3 DNA reads as TGCAGTGCTAGAGACAGGGCAGGGGGAAACACCATATATTTT.

In this sample, this clonotype turned up once. The gene calls are TRBV3-1 and TRBJ2-3; D is unclear. This CDR3 has 19 amino acids. Germline lookup yields CDR1 LGHDT and CDR2 YNNKEL (reference sequence). Between the trimmed V and J ends, which lost 7 bases and 2 bases, there was a span of 28 bases. The CDR3 loop reads CASTPFASHLGFNTDTQYF. CDR3 sequence (DNA): TGTGCCAGCACCCCTTTTGCATCTCACCTAGGGTTTAACACAGATACGCAGTATTTT.

The V call is TRBV5-1, the J call TRBJ2-3; 8 bases agree with TRBD2. Germline CDR1 is SGHRS and CDR2 is YFSETQ. The CDR3 has 14 amino acids. Germline trimming cut 3 bases from V and 2 bases from J; bases unmatched to any gene: 2. Written as DNA, the CDR3 is TGCGCCAGCAGCTCCGGGAGGGACACAGATACGCAGTATTTT. This gives the protein CASSSGRDTDTQYF.

The rearrangement joins TRBV20-1 to TRBJ2-2; 11 bases line up with TRBD2. CDR1 DFQATT and CDR2 SNEGSKA come from the germline V gene (reference sequence). There are 15 residues in the CDR3. V gave up 4 bases and J gave up 4 bases; unmatched junction bases: 5. CDR3 protein: CSATTSGIFTGELFF. CDR3 DNA: TGCAGTGCTACGACTAGCGGGATTTTCACCGGGGAGCTGTTTTTT.

The chain couples TRBV6-1 to TRBJ2-1; weak D call: TRBD2 (6 bases). This CDR3 has 14 amino acids. Germline values: CDR1 MNHNS, CDR2 SASEGT. With 5 bases removed from V and 7 bases from J, the gap between germline ends came to 15 bases. The CDR3 loop is CASSPGTRRNEQFF. CDR3 bases: TGTGCCAGCAGTCCCGGGACTCGTCGGAATGAGCAGTTCTTC.

This clonotype was detected ten times or more. This chain connects TRBV12-3 or TRBV12-4 to TRBJ2-2; D is ambiguous. There are 17 residues in the CDR3. Trimming shortened V by 1 base and J by 3 bases, and 15 bases separated the two germline ends. The CDR3 reads CASSLGLQRKDTGELFF. Here the CDR3 DNA reads TGTGCCAGCAGTTTAGGGCTTCAAAGGAAAGACACCGGGGAGCTGTTTTTT.

The rearrangement joins TRBV29-1 to TRBJ1-1; possibly TRBD1 for D (5 bases). V lost 6 bases and J 3 bases, leaving 11 bases between the germline ends. Germline V gene sequence: CDR1 SQVTM, CDR2 ANQGSEA. CDR3 size: 12 residues. This chain's CDR3 is CSVRVLDTEAFF. CDR3 coding DNA: TGCAGCGTCAGGGTTCTAGACACTGAAGCTTTCTTT. The full variable domain, rest sourced from reference TRBV29-1 and TRBJ1-1, is SAVISQKPSRDICQRGTSLTIQCQVDSQVTMMFWYRQQPGQSLTLIATANQGSEATYESGFVIDKFPISRPNLTFSTLTVSNMSPEDSSIYLCSVRVLDTEAFFGQGTRLTVV.

The sample holds many counts of this clonotype. The J gene is TRBJ2-3, the V gene TRBV3-1, with no clear D. Germline lookup yields CDR1 LGHDT and CDR2 YNNKEL (reference sequence). V gave up 5 bases and J gave up 1 base, with 10 bases separating them. The CDR3 is 14 residues long. This CDR3 is CASSLRTGTDTQYF. CDR3 bases: TGTGCCAGCAGCTTAAGAACTGGCACAGATACGCAGTATTTT.

The gene calls are TRBV28 and TRBJ2-3; D is undetermined. There are 15 residues in the CDR3. V was cut by 4 bases and J by 0 bases, with 11 bases left in between. The germline CDR1 and CDR2 sequences are MDHEN and SYDVKM. The CDR3: CASSYGSKSTDTQYF. CDR3 sequence (DNA): TGTGCCAGCAGTTATGGGTCAAAGAGCACAGATACGCAGTATTTT.

The V call is TRBV20-1, the J call TRBJ2-7; 8 bases are shared with TRBD2. CDR1 DFQATT and CDR2 SNEGSKA come from the germline V gene (reference sequence). The CDR3 loop spans 18 amino acids. V was pared by 3 bases and J by 2 bases, with 18 bases of the junction left unmatched. The CDR3 is CSASSIGGGAGLTYEQYF. The CDR3 DNA follows: TGCAGTGCTAGTTCCATCGGGGGGGGGGCAGGACTAACCTACGAGCAGTACTTC.

This clonotype has ten or more counts. The chain is built from TRBV5-6 and TRBJ1-2, with 7 bases that match TRBD1. Germline V gene lookup returns CDR1 SGHDT and CDR2 YYEEEE. V gave up 0 bases and J gave up 6 bases; unmatched junction bases: 5. This CDR3 has 14 amino acids. Here the CDR3 reads CASSLEGDSHGYTF. CDR3 nucleotides: TGTGCCAGCAGCTTGGAGGGGGACAGCCATGGCTACACCTTC.

This clonotype was counted many times. V and J are TRBV4-1 and TRBJ2-7; 7 bases line up with TRBD2. Germline CDR1 is MGHRA and CDR2 is YSYEKL. The CDR3 is made up of 16 amino acids. The V segment lost 0 bases and the J segment 1 base; nucleotides outside the gene matches: 6. CDR3 nucleotide sequence: TGCGCCAGCAGCCAAGAAGTGGCTAGCGGTTCCTACGAGCAGTACTTC. Its protein product is CASSQEVASGSYEQYF.